These 25 T cell receptor beta chains were sequenced from one sample in a study of cytomegalovirus exposure and HLA in healthy donors. PCR was performed using 60 Vbeta and 13 Jbeta primers. Repertoires were generated with immunoSEQ multiplex PCR, while TCRdb's copy carries only in-frame clones and drops some. The sample yields approximately 50,000 clones, roughly 80% seen once. The specimen sequenced was PBMCs. The receptors stem from a man between 25 and 39 years old in good health and CMV-seronegative.

V gene TRBV5-1 combines with J gene TRBJ2-5, with D possibly matching TRBD2 (7 bases). The DNA end lines up better with TRBJ2-7; the J call may be wrong. CDR3 length: 15 amino acids. The germline CDR1 and CDR2 sequences are SGHRS and YFSETQ. The CDR3 coding sequence is TGCGCCAGCAGGGACAGAGGGGGGGCCCTATACGAGCAGTACTTC. Translated: CASRDRGGALYEQYF.

Concerning this clone itself: A junction boundary mismatches the germline segment, possibly from a read error. The sample holds other DNA sequences that translate to the same CDR3. V is TRBV5-1 and J is TRBJ2-3; tentative D call: TRBD1 (5 bases). The CDR3 is made up of 14 amino acids. Per germline, CDR1 SGHRS and CDR2 YFSETQ. The CDR3 region is CASSLLTDTDTQYF. In DNA form, the CDR3 reads TGCGCCAGTAGCTTGCTGACAGACACAGATACGCAGTATTTT. Combining the CDR3 with reference TRBV5-1 and TRBJ2-3 gives the whole variable domain KAGVTQTPRYLIKTRGQQVTLSCSPISGHRSVSWYQQTPGQGLQFLFEYFSETQRNKGNFPGRFSGRQFSNSRSEMNVSTLELGDSALYLCASSLLTDTDTQYFGPGTRLTVL.

J is TRBJ2-4 and V is TRBV25-1, with 10 bases fitting TRBD2. The junction had 8 bases not matched to a gene; V was cut back by 3 bases and J by 0 bases. CDR1 is MGHDK and CDR2 is SYGVNS in the germline V gene. The CDR3 extends over 18 amino acids. CDR3 bases: TGTGCCAGCAGTGAGGGTAGAGCGGGAGGGCTAGCCAAAAACATTCAGTACTTC. Its translation is CASSEGRAGGLAKNIQYF.

This clone was counted a few times. For the CDR3, the DNA is TGTGCCAGCAGGACAGGGGTCACCGGGGAGCTGTTTTTT. Its translation: CASRTGVTGELFF. V gene TRBV2 combines with J gene TRBJ2-2; 8 nucleotides match TRBD1. This CDR3 has 13 amino acids. V lost 6 bases to trimming and J lost 4 bases; unmatched junction nucleotides: 1. Per the germline V gene, CDR1 is SNHLY and CDR2 is FYNNEI. Using reference TRBV2 and TRBJ2-2 for the parts outside the CDR3, the full variable domain is EPEVTQTPSHQVTQMGQEVILRCVPISNHLYFYWYRQILGQKVEFLVSFYNNEISEKSEIFDDQFSVERPDGSNFTLKIRSTKLEDSAMYFCASRTGVTGELFFGEGSRLTVL.

CDR3 DNA sequence: TGTGCCGGCACCTACGACAGGGACGAGCAGTACTTC. Its translation is CAGTYDRDEQYF. J is TRBJ2-7 and V is TRBV7-2, with 7 bases fitting TRBD1. This CDR3 contains 12 residues. The germline V gene has CDR1 SGHTA and CDR2 FQGNSA. After removal of 11 bases from V and 5 bases from J, the junction contained 9 bases not matched to a gene.

Remarks on this clone: The germline gene is not matched at one end of the junction; a read error may be the cause. V usage is TRBV18 and J usage is TRBJ2-7; D possibly corresponds to TRBD1 (5 bases). The CDR3 contains 15 residues. In germline, CDR1 is KGHSH, CDR2 LQKENI. CDR3 residues: CANSPIAGPAYEQYF. CDR3 sequence (DNA): TGTGCCAACTCACCAATCGCAGGGCCTGCCTACGAGCAGTACTTC.

J is TRBJ2-3 and V is TRBV6-6, with D maybe TRBD1 (5 bases). V was cut by 0 bases and J by 0 bases, with 10 bases left in between. This CDR3 has 16 amino acids. Germline CDR1 and CDR2: MNHNY and SVGAGI (reference sequence). The CDR3 bases are TGTGCCAGCAGTTACTCACCCCAGGGTAGCACAGATACGCAGTATTTT. Amino acids: CASSYSPQGSTDTQYF.

This rearrangement joins TRBV19 to TRBJ2-2; 7 bases match TRBD2. Germline lookup yields CDR1 LNHDA and CDR2 SQIVND (reference sequence). This CDR3 has 15 amino acids. V lost 7 bases, J lost 5 bases, and 10 bases stayed unmatched. Here the CDR3 reads CASKRDGAPTGELFF. In nucleotides, the CDR3 is TGTGCCAGTAAGCGGGACGGGGCGCCAACCGGGGAGCTGTTTTTT.

Concerning this clone itself: One end of the junction varies from germline; a read error may be responsible. This sequence joins TRBV6-6 and TRBJ1-2, with D possibly being TRBD1 (6 bases). There are 16 residues in the CDR3. The germline V gene has CDR1 MNHNY and CDR2 SVGAGI (reference sequence). The CDR3 protein is CASSQGGGSPNYDYTF. The CDR3 coding sequence is TGTGCCAGCAGTCAAGGGGGGGGCAGCCCTAACTATGACTACACCTTC.

The chain employs TRBV7-3 and TRBJ2-1; tentative D call: TRBD2 (5 bases). Trimming left V 6 bases short and J 0 bases short, with 12 bases between. The CDR3 extends over 15 amino acids. Germline loops: CDR1 SGHTA, CDR2 FQGTGA. The CDR3 DNA is TGTGCCAGCAGTTCGGACTTCAGCTCCTACAATGAGCAGTTCTTC. It yields the protein CASSSDFSSYNEQFF.

The chain uses TRBV18 and TRBJ2-7, with D possibly being TRBD2 (6 bases). Germline CDR1 and CDR2: KGHSH and LQKENI. V shed 0 bases and J shed 6 bases, with 9 bases lying between them. This CDR3 is built from 13 residues. The CDR3 DNA is TGTGCCAGCTCACCACCGAGTAGCGGCGAGCAGTACTTC. Its protein is CASSPPSSGEQYF.

The genes are TRBV2 and TRBJ2-5; 13 bases align to TRBD2. CDR1 SNHLY and CDR2 FYNNEI come from the germline V gene. V was pared by 6 bases and J by 1 base, with 2 bases of the junction left unmatched. The CDR3 length is 15 residues. DNA of the CDR3: TGTGCCAGCAGAGGACTAGCGGGGGTCCAAGAGACCCAGTACTTC. Translating gives CASRGLAGVQETQYF. Full variable domain (missing parts from reference TRBV2 and TRBJ2-5): EPEVTQTPSHQVTQMGQEVILRCVPISNHLYFYWYRQILGQKVEFLVSFYNNEISEKSEIFDDQFSVERPDGSNFTLKIRSTKLEDSAMYFCASRGLAGVQETQYFGPGTRLLVL.

The chain carries TRBV27 and TRBJ2-7; 8 positions match TRBD1. Germline CDR1 reads MNHEY; CDR2 reads SMNVEV (reference sequence). After removal of 5 bases from V and 5 bases from J, the junction contained 8 bases not matched to a gene. The CDR3 totals 14 residues. Here the CDR3 reads CASSTGDRYNEQYF. As DNA, the CDR3 is TGTGCCAGCAGTACGGGGGACAGGTACAACGAGCAGTACTTC.

V usage is TRBV12-5 and J usage is TRBJ1-6, with 7 nucleotides matching TRBD1. Germline V gene sequence: CDR1 LGHNT, CDR2 FRNRAP. CDR3 length equals 13 residues. V was pared by 6 bases and J by 7 bases, with 3 bases of the junction left unmatched. The CDR3 nucleotides are TGTGCTAGTGGAAGACAGGGAAATTCACCCCTCCACTTT. Translated: CASGRQGNSPLHF. The full variable domain, completed using reference TRBV12-5 and TRBJ1-6, is DARVTQTPRHKVTEMGQEVTMRCQPILGHNTVFWYRQTMMQGLELLAYFRNRAPLDDSGMPKDRFSAEMPDATLATLKIQPSEPRDSAVYFCASGRQGNSPLHFGNGTRLTVT.

The V gene is TRBV7-3, the J gene TRBJ2-2, with 7 bases fitting TRBD2. Germline values: CDR1 SGHTA, CDR2 FQGTGA. Trimming cost V 2 bases and J 6 bases; bases outside gene matches: 9. This CDR3 is built from 16 residues. The CDR3 loop reads CASSLWSPAGAGELFF. CDR3 in DNA: TGTGCCAGCAGCTTATGGTCCCCCGCGGGGGCCGGGGAGCTGTTTTTT.

V is TRBV2 and J is TRBJ1-4; no firm D call. Germline CDR1 and CDR2: SNHLY and FYNNEI. CDR3 size: 14 residues. V was cut by 3 bases and J by 7 bases, with 12 bases left in between. Here the CDR3 reads CASSDGGVGEKLFF. The CDR3 DNA sequence: TGTGCCAGCAGTGATGGCGGGGTTGGTGAAAAACTGTTTTTT.

The gene calls are TRBV30 and TRBJ2-2; 8 bases are a match to TRBD1. V lost 6 bases, J lost 5 bases, and 20 bases stayed unmatched. Germline values: CDR1 GTSNPN, CDR2 SVGIG (reference sequence). This CDR3 is 18 amino acids long. The CDR3 nucleotides are TGTGCCTGCCTAGGGAAGGAGATGAACAGGGGGACGACCGGGGAGCTGTTTTTT. Amino acids: CACLGKEMNRGTTGELFF.

The chain combines TRBV6-4 with TRBJ2-2; 11 bases match TRBD1. The germline V gene has CDR1 MRHNA and CDR2 SNTAGT. The V segment lost 0 bases and the J segment 6 bases; nucleotides outside the gene matches: 0. The length of the CDR3 is 15 residues. The CDR3 protein is CASSDSGQGAGELFF. CDR3 nucleotide sequence: TGTGCCAGCAGTGACTCGGGACAGGGGGCCGGGGAGCTGTTTTTT.

The chain joins TRBV7-9 to TRBJ2-2; TRBD2 matches at 7 bases. Germline assignment: CDR1 SEHNR and CDR2 FQNEAQ (reference sequence). The V and J ends lost 5 bases and 2 bases, in that order; junction bases with no gene match: 5. CDR3 length: 15 residues. The DNA for the CDR3 is TGTGCCAGCAGCACGGGACTAACCAACACCGGGGAGCTGTTTTTT. Translating it yields CASSTGLTNTGELFF.

The V gene is TRBV7-2, the J gene TRBJ2-1; 8 bases are shared with TRBD2. The CDR3 has 16 amino acids. V lost 4 bases to trimming and J lost 8 bases; unmatched junction nucleotides: 13. From germline, CDR1 is SGHTA and CDR2 FQGNSA. CDR3 sequence reads: CASSSLTGGPRDEQFF. CDR3 nucleotides: TGTGCCAGCAGCTCCCTTACGGGAGGGCCTAGAGATGAGCAGTTCTTC.

This clone was picked up one time. The junction shows a germline mismatch at one end, possibly a read error. The chain is built from TRBV7-9 and TRBJ2-1; 7 bases agree with TRBD1. The germline CDR1 and CDR2 sequences are SEHNR and FQNEAQ (reference sequence). This CDR3 spans 14 amino acids. The DNA for the CDR3 is TGTTCCAGCAGCTACAGGGGTCCCTACAATGAGCAGTTCTTC. It is translated as CSSSYRGPYNEQFF.

The J gene is TRBJ2-7, the V gene TRBV2, with D tentatively TRBD2 (7 bases). Per the germline V gene, CDR1 is SNHLY and CDR2 is FYNNEI. The CDR3 has 12 residues. The V end lost 10 bases, the J end lost 3 bases, and 13 bases lay between the germline ends. CDR3 protein: CATQRGGYEQYF. The CDR3 DNA is TGTGCCACCCAGAGGGGGGGCTACGAGCAGTACTTC.

V gene TRBV6-5 combines with J gene TRBJ2-3; 7 positions match TRBD1. CDR3 size: 16 residues. Per germline, CDR1 MNHEY and CDR2 SVGAGI. The junction had 8 bases not matched to a gene; V was cut back by 0 bases and J by 5 bases. The CDR3 here is CASSYSEGARKDTQYF. The CDR3 DNA is TGTGCCAGCAGTTACTCAGAGGGGGCGCGTAAAGATACGCAGTATTTT.

The rearrangement uses TRBV7-6 and TRBJ2-7; 7 nucleotides agree with TRBD2. Germline CDR1 reads SGHVS; CDR2 reads FNYEAQ. The CDR3 extends over 16 amino acids. The V segment lost 5 bases and the J segment 3 bases; nucleotides outside the gene matches: 13. The CDR3, as DNA: TGTGCCAGCAGCCCGGGGTTGGGACTACACATCTACGAGCAGTACTTC. Amino acid sequence: CASSPGLGLHIYEQYF.

This clone was picked up one time. The V and J genes are TRBV7-9 and TRBJ2-3; 10 bases map to TRBD1. The V gene end was trimmed by 5 bases and the J gene end by 4 bases; junction bases not matched to a gene: 6. Looked up from germline, CDR1 is SEHNR and CDR2 is FQNEAQ (reference sequence). The CDR3 is 15 residues long. Written as DNA, the CDR3 is TGTGCCAGCAGCAACCGGGACAGGGGTGCAGATACGCAGTATTTT. This encodes CASSNRDRGADTQYF.